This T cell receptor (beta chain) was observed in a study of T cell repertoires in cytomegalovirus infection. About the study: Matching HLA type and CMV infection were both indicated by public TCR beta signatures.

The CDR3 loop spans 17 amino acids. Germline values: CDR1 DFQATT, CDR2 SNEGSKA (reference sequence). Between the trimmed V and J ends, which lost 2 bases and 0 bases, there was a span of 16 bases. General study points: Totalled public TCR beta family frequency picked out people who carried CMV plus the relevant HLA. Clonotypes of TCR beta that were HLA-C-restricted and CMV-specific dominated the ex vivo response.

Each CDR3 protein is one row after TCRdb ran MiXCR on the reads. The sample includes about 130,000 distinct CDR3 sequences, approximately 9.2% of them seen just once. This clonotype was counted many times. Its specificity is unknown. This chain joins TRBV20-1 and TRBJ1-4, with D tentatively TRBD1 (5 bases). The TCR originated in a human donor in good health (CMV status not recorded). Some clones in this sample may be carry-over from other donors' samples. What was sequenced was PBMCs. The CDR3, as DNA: TGCAGTGCTAGACCCGCCGGGACGGCTGCAACTAATGAAAAACTGTTTTTT. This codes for CSARPAGTAATNEKLFF.